Listed here is a single T cell receptor (beta chain). Antigen specificity is unknown. The source of the sample is a study of blood T cells in healthy people across ages. Through a sample-barcoded 5' primer and a J-beta primer mix, a second PCR was run for roughly 7 to 12 cycles. TCRdb processed the 5' RACE reads anew with MiXCR; each CDR3 protein has one entry. The table records roughly 1.9 million distinct CDR3 sequences, approximately 39% of them present only once. Study-level findings and limits: Percentage of naive T cells showed a strong correlation with TCR beta diversity. Greater diversity and more naive CD4+ cells were seen in long-lived donors than in aged donors.

Germline CDR1 reads SGHTA; CDR2 reads FQGNSA. The V segment lost 0 bases and the J segment 8 bases; nucleotides outside the gene matches: 7. This CDR3 has 15 residues. Each donor had 9 to 10 milliliters of peripheral blood drawn. The amount of total RNA extracted per sample was at least 5.5 micrograms. Sequencing was performed on blood. The sequence came from a human donor in good health. The chain uses TRBV7-2 and TRBJ1-2; TRBD1 aligns across 9 bases. The CDR3, as DNA: TGTGCCAGCAGCTTAGCATGGGACAGGGCAATCGGCTACACCTTC. Encoded protein: CASSLAWDRAIGYTF.